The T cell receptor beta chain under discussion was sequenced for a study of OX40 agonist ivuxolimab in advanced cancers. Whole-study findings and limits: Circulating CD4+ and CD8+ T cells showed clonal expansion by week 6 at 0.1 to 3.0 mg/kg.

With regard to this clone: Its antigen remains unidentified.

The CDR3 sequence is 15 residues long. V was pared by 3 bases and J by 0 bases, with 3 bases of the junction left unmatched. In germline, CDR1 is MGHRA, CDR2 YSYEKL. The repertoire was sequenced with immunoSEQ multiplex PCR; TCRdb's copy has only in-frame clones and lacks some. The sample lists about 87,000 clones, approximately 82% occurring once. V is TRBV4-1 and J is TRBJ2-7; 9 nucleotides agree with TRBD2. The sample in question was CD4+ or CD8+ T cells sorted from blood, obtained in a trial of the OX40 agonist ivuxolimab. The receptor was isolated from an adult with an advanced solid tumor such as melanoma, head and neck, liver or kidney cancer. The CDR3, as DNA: TGCGCCAGCAGCCACAGCGGGGGGTCCTCCTACGAGCAGTACTTC. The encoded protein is CASSHSGGSSYEQYF.